The 2 T cell receptor beta chains below all came from one sample that was sequenced in a study of blood T cell repertoires in COVID-19. Assay: immunoSEQ multiplex PCR; the TCRdb copy retains only in-frame clones and omits some. The sample lists 200,000 to 300,000 clones, roughly 86% occurring once. The sample taken for sequencing was peripheral blood. These receptors were obtained from a man aged 35 to 55 who had recovered from COVID-19.

The rearrangement links TRBV6-2 or TRBV6-3 to TRBJ2-7, with a tentative D call TRBD2 (5 bases). This CDR3 contains 14 residues. The ends were cut back, 5 bases at V and 6 bases at J, with 17 bases in the middle. Germline-derived CDR1 and CDR2 are MNHEY and SVGEGT. The DNA of the CDR3 is TGTGCCAGCAGTCGAGGGATAGCCCGCCCCGAGCAGTACTTC. Protein product: CASSRGIARPEQYF.

V is TRBV19 and J is TRBJ1-2; maybe TRBD1 (5 bases). Germline V lookup: CDR1 LNHDA, CDR2 SQIVND (reference sequence). V lost 3 bases and J 8 bases, leaving 19 bases between the germline ends. There are 15 residues in the CDR3. The CDR3 here is CASSMTFSGLGGYTF. CDR3 DNA sequence: TGTGCCAGTAGTATGACGTTCTCAGGGTTAGGCGGCTACACCTTC.